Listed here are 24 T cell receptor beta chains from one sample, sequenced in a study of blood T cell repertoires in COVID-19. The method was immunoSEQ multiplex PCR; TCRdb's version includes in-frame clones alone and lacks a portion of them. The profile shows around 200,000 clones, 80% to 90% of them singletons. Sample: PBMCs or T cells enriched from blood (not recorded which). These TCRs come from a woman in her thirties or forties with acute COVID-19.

CDR3 amino acids: CASSRGRITNEKLFF. The CDR3 DNA follows: TGTGCCAGCAGCAGGGGGCGCATCACTAATGAAAAACTGTTTTTT. This rearrangement joins TRBV2 to TRBJ1-4, with 8 bases fitting TRBD1. The J segment lost 2 bases and the V segment lost 6 bases, leaving 5 bases of the junction unmatched. The CDR3 is 15 residues long. Germline CDR1 and CDR2: SNHLY and FYNNEI.

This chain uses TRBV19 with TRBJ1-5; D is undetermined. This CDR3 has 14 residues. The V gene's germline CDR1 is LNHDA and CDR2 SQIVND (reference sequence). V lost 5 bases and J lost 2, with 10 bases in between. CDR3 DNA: TGTGCCAGTAGTTCGCAGAGGGGCAATCAGCCCCAGCATTTT. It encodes CASSSQRGNQPQHF.

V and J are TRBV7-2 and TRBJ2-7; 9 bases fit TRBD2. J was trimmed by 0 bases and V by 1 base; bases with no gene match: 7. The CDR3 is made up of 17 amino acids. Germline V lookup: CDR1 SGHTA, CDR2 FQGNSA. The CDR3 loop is CASSLGSGGPFSYEQYF. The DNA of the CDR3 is TGTGCCAGCAGCTTAGGTAGCGGGGGTCCGTTCTCCTACGAGCAGTACTTC. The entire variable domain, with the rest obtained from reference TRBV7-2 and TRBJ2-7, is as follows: GAGVSQSPSNKVTEKGKDVELRCDPISGHTALYWYRQSLGQGLEFLIYFQGNSAPDKSGLPSDRFSAERTGGSVSTLTIQRTQQEDSAVYLCASSLGSGGPFSYEQYFGPGTRLTVT.

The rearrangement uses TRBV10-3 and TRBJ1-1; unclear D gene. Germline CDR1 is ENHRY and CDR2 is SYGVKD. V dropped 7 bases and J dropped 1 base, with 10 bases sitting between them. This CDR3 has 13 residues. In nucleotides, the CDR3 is TGTGCCATCATGAGGCAGTCGAACACTGAAGCTTTCTTT. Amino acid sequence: CAIMRQSNTEAFF.

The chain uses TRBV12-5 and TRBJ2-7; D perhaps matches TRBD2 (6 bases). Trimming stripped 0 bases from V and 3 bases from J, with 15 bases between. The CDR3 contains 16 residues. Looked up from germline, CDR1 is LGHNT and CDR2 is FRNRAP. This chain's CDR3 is CASGLVLKGGGYEQYF. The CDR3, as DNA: TGTGCTAGTGGTTTGGTACTGAAGGGAGGCGGCTACGAGCAGTACTTC.

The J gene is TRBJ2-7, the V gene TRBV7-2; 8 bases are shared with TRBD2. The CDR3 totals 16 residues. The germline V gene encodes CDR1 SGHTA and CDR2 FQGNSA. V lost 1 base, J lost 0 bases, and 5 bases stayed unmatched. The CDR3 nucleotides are TGTGCCAGCAGCTTAGTGCCAGCGGGGGCCTCCTACGAGCAGTACTTC. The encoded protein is CASSLVPAGASYEQYF.

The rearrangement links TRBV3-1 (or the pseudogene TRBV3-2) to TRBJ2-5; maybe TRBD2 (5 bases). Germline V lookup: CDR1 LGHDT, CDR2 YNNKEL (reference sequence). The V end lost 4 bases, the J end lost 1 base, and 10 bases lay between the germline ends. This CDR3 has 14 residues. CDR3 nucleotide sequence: TGTGCCAGCAGCCTGCCGCGGGCCCAAGAGACCCAGTACTTC. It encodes CASSLPRAQETQYF.

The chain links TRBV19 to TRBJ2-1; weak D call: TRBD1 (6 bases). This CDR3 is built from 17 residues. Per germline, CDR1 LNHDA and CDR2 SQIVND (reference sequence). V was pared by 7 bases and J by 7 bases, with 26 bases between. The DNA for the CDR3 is TGTGCCAGTACCTCTACACGGGCAGGGGCAAGAGGAAATGAGCAGTTCTTC. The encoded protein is CASTSTRAGARGNEQFF.

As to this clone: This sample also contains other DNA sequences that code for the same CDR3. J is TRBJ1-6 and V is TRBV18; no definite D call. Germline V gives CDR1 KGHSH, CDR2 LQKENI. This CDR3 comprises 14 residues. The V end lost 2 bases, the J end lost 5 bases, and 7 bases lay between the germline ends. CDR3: CASSPGQDNSPLHF. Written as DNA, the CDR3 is TGTGCCAGCTCACCAGGGCAGGATAATTCACCCCTCCACTTT. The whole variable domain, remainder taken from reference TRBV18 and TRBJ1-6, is NAGVMQNPRHLVRRRGQEARLRCSPMKGHSHVYWYRQLPEEGLKFMVYLQKENIIDESGMPKERFSAEFPKEGPSILRIQQVVRGDSAAYFCASSPGQDNSPLHFGNGTRLTVT.

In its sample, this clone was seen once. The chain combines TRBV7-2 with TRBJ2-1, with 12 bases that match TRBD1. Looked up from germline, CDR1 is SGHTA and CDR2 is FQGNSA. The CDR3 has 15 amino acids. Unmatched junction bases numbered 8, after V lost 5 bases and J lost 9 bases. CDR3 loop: CASSGDRGLQIEQFF. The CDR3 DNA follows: TGTGCCAGCAGCGGGGACAGGGGGCTTCAAATTGAGCAGTTCTTC.

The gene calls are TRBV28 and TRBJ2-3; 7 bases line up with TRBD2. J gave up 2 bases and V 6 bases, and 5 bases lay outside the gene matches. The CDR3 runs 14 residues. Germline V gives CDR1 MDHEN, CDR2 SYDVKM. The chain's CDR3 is CASRSGGITDTQYF. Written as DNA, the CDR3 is TGTGCCAGCAGGTCGGGGGGTATCACAGATACGCAGTATTTT.

CDR3 sequence reads: CASSLQGGNTEAFF. The DNA for the CDR3 is TGTGCCAGCAGCCTACAGGGCGGGAACACTGAAGCTTTCTTT. This chain uses TRBV7-9 with TRBJ1-1, with D possibly matching TRBD1 (6 bases). The CDR3 totals 14 residues. Trimming cost V 5 bases and J 1 base, with 11 bases left between them. Germline lookup yields CDR1 SEHNR and CDR2 FQNEAQ (reference sequence).

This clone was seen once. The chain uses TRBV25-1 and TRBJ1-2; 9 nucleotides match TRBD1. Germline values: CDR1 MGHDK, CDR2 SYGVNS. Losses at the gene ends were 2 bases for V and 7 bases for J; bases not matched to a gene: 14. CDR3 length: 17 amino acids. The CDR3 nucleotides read TGTGCCAGCAGTGAAACGGGACAGGGTGGGTATGTCCGTGGCTACACCTTC. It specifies CASSETGQGGYVRGYTF.

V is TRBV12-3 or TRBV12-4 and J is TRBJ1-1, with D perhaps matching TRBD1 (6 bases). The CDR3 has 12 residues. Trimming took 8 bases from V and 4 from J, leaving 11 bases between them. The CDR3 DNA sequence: TGTGCCAGCGGAATGGGGGCCACTGAAGCTTTCTTT. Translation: CASGMGATEAFF.

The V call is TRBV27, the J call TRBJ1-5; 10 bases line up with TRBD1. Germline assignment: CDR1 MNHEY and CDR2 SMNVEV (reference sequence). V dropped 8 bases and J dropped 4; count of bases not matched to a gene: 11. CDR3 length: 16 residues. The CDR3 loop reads CASSLFGTGVNQPQHF. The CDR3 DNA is TGTGCCAGCTCCCTTTTCGGGACAGGGGTAAATCAGCCCCAGCATTTT.

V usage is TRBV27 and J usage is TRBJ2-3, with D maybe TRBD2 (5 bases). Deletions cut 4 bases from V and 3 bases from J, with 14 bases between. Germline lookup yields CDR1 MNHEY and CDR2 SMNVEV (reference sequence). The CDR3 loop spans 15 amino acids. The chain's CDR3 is CASSSPTSGTDTQYF. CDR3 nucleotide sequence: TGTGCCAGCAGTTCCCCTACATCGGGAACAGATACGCAGTATTTT.

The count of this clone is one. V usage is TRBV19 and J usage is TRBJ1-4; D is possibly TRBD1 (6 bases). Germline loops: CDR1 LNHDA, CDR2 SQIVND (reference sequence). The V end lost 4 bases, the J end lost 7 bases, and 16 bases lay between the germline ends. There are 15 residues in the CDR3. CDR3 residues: CASSTTGGLGEKLFF. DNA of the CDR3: TGTGCCAGTAGTACAACGGGGGGGCTGGGTGAAAAACTGTTTTTT. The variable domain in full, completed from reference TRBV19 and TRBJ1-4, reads DGGITQSPKYLFRKEGQNVTLSCEQNLNHDAMYWYRQDPGQGLRLIYYSQIVNDFQKGDIAEGYSVSREKKESFPLTVTSAQKNPTAFYLCASSTTGGLGEKLFFGSGTQLSVL.

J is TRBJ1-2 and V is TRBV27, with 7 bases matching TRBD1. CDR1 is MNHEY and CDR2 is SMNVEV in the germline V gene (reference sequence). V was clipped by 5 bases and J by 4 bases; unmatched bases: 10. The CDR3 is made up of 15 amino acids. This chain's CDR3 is CASSPKRQGGYGYTF. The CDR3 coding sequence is TGTGCCAGCAGTCCAAAGAGGCAGGGGGGCTATGGCTACACCTTC.

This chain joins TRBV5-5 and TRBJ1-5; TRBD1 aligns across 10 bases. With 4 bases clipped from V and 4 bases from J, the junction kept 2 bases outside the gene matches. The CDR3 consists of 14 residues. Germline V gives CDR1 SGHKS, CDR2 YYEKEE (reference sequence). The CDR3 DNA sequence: TGTGCCAGCAGCCCGGGACAGGGGAATCAGCCCCAGCATTTT. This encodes CASSPGQGNQPQHF.

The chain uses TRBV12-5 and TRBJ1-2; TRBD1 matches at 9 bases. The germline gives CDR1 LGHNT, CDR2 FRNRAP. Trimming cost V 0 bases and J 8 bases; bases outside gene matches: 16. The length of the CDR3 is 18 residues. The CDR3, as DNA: TGTGCTAGTGGTTTGGTACCCCATCGGGACAGGGTTTTACGAGGCTACACCTTC. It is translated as CASGLVPHRDRVLRGYTF.

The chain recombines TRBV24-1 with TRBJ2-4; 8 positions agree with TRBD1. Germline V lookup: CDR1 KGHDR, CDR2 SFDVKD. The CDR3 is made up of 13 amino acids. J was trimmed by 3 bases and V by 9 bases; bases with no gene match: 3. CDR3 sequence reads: CATSDRVKNIQYF. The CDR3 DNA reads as TGTGCCACCTCGGACAGGGTCAAAAACATTCAGTACTTC.

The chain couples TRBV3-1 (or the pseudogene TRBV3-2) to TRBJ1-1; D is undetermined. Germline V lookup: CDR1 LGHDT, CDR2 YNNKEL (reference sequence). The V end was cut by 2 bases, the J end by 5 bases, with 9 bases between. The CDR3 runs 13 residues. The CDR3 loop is CASSQIRGTEAFF. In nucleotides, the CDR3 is TGTGCCAGCAGCCAAATCCGGGGAACTGAAGCTTTCTTT.

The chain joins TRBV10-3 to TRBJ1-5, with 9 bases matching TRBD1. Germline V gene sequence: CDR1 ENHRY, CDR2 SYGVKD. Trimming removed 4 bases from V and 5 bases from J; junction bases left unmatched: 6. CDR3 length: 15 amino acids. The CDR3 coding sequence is TGTGCCATCAGTGGAGGGACAGGGAGAGATCAGCCCCAGCATTTT. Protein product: CAISGGTGRDQPQHF.

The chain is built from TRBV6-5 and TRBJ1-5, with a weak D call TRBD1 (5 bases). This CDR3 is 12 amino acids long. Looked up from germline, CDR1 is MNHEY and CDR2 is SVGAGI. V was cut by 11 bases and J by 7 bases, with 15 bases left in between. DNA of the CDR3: TGTGCCGCCAGCGGGGCAGGGCAGCCCCAGCATTTT. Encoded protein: CAASGAGQPQHF.